These 13 T cell receptor beta chains share one sample of origin, sequenced in a study of spatial heterogeneity in lung cancer. Time point noted: sample taken at primary tumor resection. Unsorted tumor, nontumor lung tissue or cryopreserved PBMC supplied the whole RNA. In TCRdb, the 5' RACE reads were re-called with MiXCR into one record per CDR3 protein. The data show tens of thousands of distinct CDR3 sequences, with roughly 8.7% seen just once and 6.9% held by the top ten. This material consisted of PBMCs, taken at surgery. These receptors were taken from a male donor with early-stage non-small cell lung cancer.

This clonotype has at least ten counts. V gene TRBV5-4 combines with J gene TRBJ2-1; 8 nucleotides match TRBD2. Germline CDR1 SGHNT, CDR2 YYREEE (reference sequence). The CDR3 is 13 amino acids. Germline trimming cut 3 bases from V and 8 bases from J; bases unmatched to any gene: 4. The CDR3, as DNA: TGTGCCAGCAGCTATAGCGGGAACTATGAGCAGTTCTTC. The encoded protein is CASSYSGNYEQFF. The full variable domain, in which reference TRBV5-4 and TRBJ2-1 provide the parts outside the CDR3, is ETGVTQSPTHLIKTRGQQVTLRCSSQSGHNTVSWYQQALGQGPQFIFQYYREEENGRGNFPPRFSGLQFPNYSSELNVNALELDDSALYLCASSYSGNYEQFFGPGTRLTVL.

This clonotype was seen a handful of times. V gene TRBV25-1 combines with J gene TRBJ2-7; D is possibly TRBD1 (7 bases). Germline V gene lookup returns CDR1 MGHDK and CDR2 SYGVNS. The V end was cut by 3 bases, the J end by 6 bases, with 18 bases between. This CDR3 has 15 residues. The CDR3 DNA is TGTGCCAGCAGTGACGCCGGCAGGGGGGCGGCCGAGCAGTACTTC. Translated, it gives CASSDAGRGAAEQYF.

The sample holds many counts of this clonotype. The rearrangement links TRBV5-4 to TRBJ2-3; 7 bases fit TRBD1. Trimming at V came to 0 bases and at J to 8 bases, leaving 3 bases not matched to a gene. The germline V gene has CDR1 SGHNT and CDR2 YYREEE (reference sequence). This CDR3 spans 13 amino acids. The CDR3 DNA is TGTGCCAGCAGCTTGGGACAGGGTGCTACGCAGTATTTT. The encoded protein is CASSLGQGATQYF.

The V and J genes are TRBV15 and TRBJ2-3; 15 bases are a match to TRBD2. The CDR3 is 16 residues long. Germline-derived CDR1 and CDR2 are LNHNV and YYDKDF (reference sequence). V was pared by 0 bases and J by 9 bases, with 4 bases of the junction left unmatched. The CDR3 DNA follows: TGTGCCACCAGCAGAGAGAGGACTAGCGGGAGGGGGACGCAGTATTTT. Translated, it gives CATSRERTSGRGTQYF.

The rearrangement joins TRBV29-1 to TRBJ1-2; 8 bases agree with TRBD1. The CDR3 contains 16 residues. V was pared by 3 bases and J by 1 base, with 10 bases of the junction left unmatched. The germline V gene has CDR1 SQVTM and CDR2 ANQGSEA. CDR3 nucleotide sequence: TGCAGCGTTGAGCTTGCGACAGGGGATCTTAACTATGGCTACACCTTC. This encodes CSVELATGDLNYGYTF.

V gene TRBV6-5 combines with J gene TRBJ2-7, with D possibly TRBD2 on 5 matching bases. Germline CDR1 MNHEY, CDR2 SVGAGI. Between the trimmed V and J ends, which lost 4 bases and 4 bases, there was a span of 14 bases. The CDR3 extends over 14 amino acids. The CDR3 nucleotides read TGTGCCAGCAGTTCCCGCGGACTGACTTACGAGCAGTACTTC. This translates into CASSSRGLTYEQYF.

The V gene is TRBV24-1, the J gene TRBJ2-1; D possibly corresponds to TRBD2 (6 bases). The germline V gene encodes CDR1 KGHDR and CDR2 SFDVKD. V was shortened by 3 bases and J by 7 bases, with 21 bases between the two germline ends. This CDR3 has 17 residues. As DNA, the CDR3 is TGTGCCACCAGTGATCCCCTGGCGGGGTCGCGAGGTAATGAGCAGTTCTTC. The encoded protein is CATSDPLAGSRGNEQFF.

This clonotype was detected ten times or more. CDR3 loop: CASSPLAGEETQYF. CDR3 in DNA: TGTGCCAGCTCACCGCTAGCGGGTGAAGAGACCCAGTACTTC. The J gene is TRBJ2-5, the V gene TRBV18, with 8 bases lining up with TRBD2. This CDR3 comprises 14 residues. CDR1 is KGHSH and CDR2 is LQKENI in the germline V gene. J lost 3 bases, V lost 3 bases, and 3 bases had no gene match.

The chain has TRBV12-3 or TRBV12-4 and TRBJ2-3; tentative D call: TRBD1 (6 bases). This CDR3 spans 14 amino acids. With 5 bases removed from V and 1 base from J, the gap between germline ends came to 10 bases. CDR3 residues: CASSRGSGTDTQYF. The CDR3 region has the DNA TGTGCCAGCAGTAGGGGGTCGGGCACAGATACGCAGTATTTT.

V is TRBV5-1 and J is TRBJ2-1, with D maybe TRBD2 (6 bases). The CDR3 is made up of 16 amino acids. CDR1 is SGHRS and CDR2 is YFSETQ in the germline V gene. V was shortened by 3 bases and J by 6 bases, with 19 bases between the two germline ends. The CDR3 DNA follows: TGCGCCAGCAGCTCCCTTTCAGCCGGAGGGTTCAATGAGCAGTTCTTC. Amino acids: CASSSLSAGGFNEQFF.

The chain joins TRBV5-1 to TRBJ2-3; D unresolved. Germline V CDR1 and CDR2: SGHRS, YFSETQ. The CDR3 has 15 amino acids. The ends were cut back, 0 bases at V and 2 bases at J, with 10 bases in the middle. The chain's CDR3 is CASSLATVDTDTQYF. For the CDR3, the DNA is TGCGCCAGCAGCTTGGCCACGGTCGACACAGATACGCAGTATTTT.

This clonotype was observed at least ten times. The chain carries TRBV5-1 and TRBJ1-4; D gene unclear. Germline V CDR1 and CDR2: SGHRS, YFSETQ. This CDR3 has 17 amino acids. V lost 0 bases, J lost 0 bases, and 12 bases lay in between. This chain's CDR3 is CASSLGTGLATNEKLFF. The CDR3 DNA sequence: TGCGCCAGCAGCTTGGGTACCGGGCTTGCAACTAATGAAAAACTGTTTTTT.

This clonotype was seen repeatedly, ten times or more. The V call is TRBV20-1, the J call TRBJ2-1; possibly TRBD2 for D (6 bases). V was pared by 7 bases and J by 7 bases, with 20 bases between. Germline CDR1 DFQATT, CDR2 SNEGSKA (reference sequence). The CDR3 has 14 residues. The CDR3 loop reads CSVPTRLDINEQFF. CDR3 DNA sequence: TGCAGTGTCCCTACAAGACTAGATATTAATGAGCAGTTCTTC.